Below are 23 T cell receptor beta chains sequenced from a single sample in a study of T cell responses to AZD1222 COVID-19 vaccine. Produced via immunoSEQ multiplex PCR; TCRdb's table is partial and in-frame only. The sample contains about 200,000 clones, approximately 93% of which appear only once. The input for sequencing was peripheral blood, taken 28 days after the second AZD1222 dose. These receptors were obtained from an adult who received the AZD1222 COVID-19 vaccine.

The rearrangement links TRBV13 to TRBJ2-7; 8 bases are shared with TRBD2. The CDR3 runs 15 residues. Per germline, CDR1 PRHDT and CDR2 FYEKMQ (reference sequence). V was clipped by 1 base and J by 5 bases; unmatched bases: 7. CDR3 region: CASSLAGGPLNEQYF. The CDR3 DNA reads TGTGCCAGCAGCTTAGCGGGGGGGCCCTTGAACGAGCAGTACTTC.

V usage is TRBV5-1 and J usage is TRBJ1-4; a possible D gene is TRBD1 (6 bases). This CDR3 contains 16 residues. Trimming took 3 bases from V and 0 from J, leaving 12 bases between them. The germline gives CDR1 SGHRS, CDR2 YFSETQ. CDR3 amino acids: CASSWEGQTTNEKLFF. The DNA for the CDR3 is TGCGCCAGCAGCTGGGAAGGACAGACAACTAATGAAAAACTGTTTTTT. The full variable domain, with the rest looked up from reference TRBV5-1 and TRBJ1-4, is KAGVTQTPRYLIKTRGQQVTLSCSPISGHRSVSWYQQTPGQGLQFLFEYFSETQRNKGNFPGRFSGRQFSNSRSEMNVSTLELGDSALYLCASSWEGQTTNEKLFFGSGTQLSVL.

Written as DNA, the CDR3 is TGTGCCAGCAGCCTGGCGGGGGGCTTACAATCAGGGGAGCAGTTCTTC. Translated: CASSLAGGLQSGEQFF. The chain recombines TRBV5-4 with TRBJ2-1; 8 nucleotides line up with TRBD2. The length of the CDR3 is 16 residues. Trimming cost V 4 bases and J 10 bases; bases outside gene matches: 16. Germline CDR1 SGHNT, CDR2 YYREEE (reference sequence).

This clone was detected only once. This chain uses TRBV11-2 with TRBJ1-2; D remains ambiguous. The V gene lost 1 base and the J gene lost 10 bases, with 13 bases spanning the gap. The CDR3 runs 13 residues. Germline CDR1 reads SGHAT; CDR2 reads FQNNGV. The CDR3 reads CASSLAEALPYTF. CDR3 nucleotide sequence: TGTGCCAGCAGCTTAGCTGAAGCTCTACCCTACACCTTC.

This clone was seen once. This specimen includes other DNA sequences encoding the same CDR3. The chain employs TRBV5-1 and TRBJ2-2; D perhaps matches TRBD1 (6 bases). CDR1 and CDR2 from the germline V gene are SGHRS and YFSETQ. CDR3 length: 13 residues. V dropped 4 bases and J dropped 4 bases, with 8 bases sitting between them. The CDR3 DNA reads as TGCGCCAGCAGCCCACAGGGCACCGGGGAGCTGTTTTTT. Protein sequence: CASSPQGTGELFF.

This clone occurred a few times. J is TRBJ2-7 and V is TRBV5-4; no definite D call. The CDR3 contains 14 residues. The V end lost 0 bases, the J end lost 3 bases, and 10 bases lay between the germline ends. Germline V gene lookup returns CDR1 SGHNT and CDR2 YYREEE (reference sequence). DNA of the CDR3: TGTGCCAGCAGCTTGGGTGGTAGGAGCTACGAGCAGTACTTC. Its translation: CASSLGGRSYEQYF.

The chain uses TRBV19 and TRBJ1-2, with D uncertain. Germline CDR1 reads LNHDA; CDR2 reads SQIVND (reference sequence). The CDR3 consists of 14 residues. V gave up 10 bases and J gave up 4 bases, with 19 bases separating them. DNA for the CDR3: TGTGCCACCACCTCGGGAGGCAACCTCTATGGCTACACCTTC. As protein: CATTSGGNLYGYTF.

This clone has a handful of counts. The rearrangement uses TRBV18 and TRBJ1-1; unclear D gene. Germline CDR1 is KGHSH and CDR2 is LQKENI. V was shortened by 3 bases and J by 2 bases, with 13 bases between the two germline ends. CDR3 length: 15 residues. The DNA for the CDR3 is TGTGCCAGCTCACCGCGAAAGATGCCTAACACTGAAGCTTTCTTT. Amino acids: CASSPRKMPNTEAFF. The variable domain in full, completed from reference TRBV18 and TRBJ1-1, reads NAGVMQNPRHLVRRRGQEARLRCSPMKGHSHVYWYRQLPEEGLKFMVYLQKENIIDESGMPKERFSAEFPKEGPSILRIQQVVRGDSAAYFCASSPRKMPNTEAFFGQGTRLTVV.

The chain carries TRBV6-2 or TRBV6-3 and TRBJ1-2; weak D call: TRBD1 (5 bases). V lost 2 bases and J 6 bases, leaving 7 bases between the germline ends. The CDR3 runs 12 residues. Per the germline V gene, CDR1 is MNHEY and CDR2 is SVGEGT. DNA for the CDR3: TGTGCCAGCAGTTACCCGACAGATGGCTACACCTTC. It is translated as CASSYPTDGYTF.

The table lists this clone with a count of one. The chain's CDR3 is CATSDFSDNYGYTF. CDR3 nucleotide sequence: TGTGCCACCAGTGATTTTTCGGATAACTATGGCTACACCTTC. The V and J genes are TRBV24-1 and TRBJ1-2; no clear D gene. Per the germline V gene, CDR1 is KGHDR and CDR2 is SFDVKD. Trimming left V 1 base short and J 1 base short, with 6 bases between. This CDR3 has 14 residues.

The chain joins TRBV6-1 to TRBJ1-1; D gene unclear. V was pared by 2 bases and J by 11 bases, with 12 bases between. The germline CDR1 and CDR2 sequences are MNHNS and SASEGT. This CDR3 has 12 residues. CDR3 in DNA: TGTGCCAGCAGTGAAAGTGGTAGGGTGGCTTTCTTT. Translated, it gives CASSESGRVAFF.

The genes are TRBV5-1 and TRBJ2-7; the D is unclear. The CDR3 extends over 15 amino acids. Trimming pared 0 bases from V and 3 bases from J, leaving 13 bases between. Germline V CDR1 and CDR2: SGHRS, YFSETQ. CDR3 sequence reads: CASSLDSGEIYEQYF. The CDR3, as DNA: TGCGCCAGCAGCTTGGATAGTGGGGAAATCTACGAGCAGTACTTC.

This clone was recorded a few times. The CDR3 protein is CASRDRGRTDTQYF. The CDR3 nucleotides read TGTGCCAGCAGGGACAGGGGGCGCACAGATACGCAGTATTTT. The chain recombines TRBV6-5 with TRBJ2-3; the match to TRBD1 covers 11 bases. The germline CDR1 and CDR2 sequences are MNHEY and SVGAGI. V was clipped by 6 bases and J by 1 base; unmatched bases: 0. This CDR3 is built from 14 residues.

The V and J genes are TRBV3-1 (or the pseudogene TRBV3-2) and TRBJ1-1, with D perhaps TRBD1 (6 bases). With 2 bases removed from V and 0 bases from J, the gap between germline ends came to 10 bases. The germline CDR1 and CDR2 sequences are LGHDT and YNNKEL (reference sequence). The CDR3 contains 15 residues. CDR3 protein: CASSQQGTLNTEAFF. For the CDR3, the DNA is TGTGCCAGCAGCCAACAGGGGACTTTGAACACTGAAGCTTTCTTT.

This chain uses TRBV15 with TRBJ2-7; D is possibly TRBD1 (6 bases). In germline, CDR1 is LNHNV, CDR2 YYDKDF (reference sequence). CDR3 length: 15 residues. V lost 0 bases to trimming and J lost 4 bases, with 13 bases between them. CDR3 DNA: TGTGCCACCAGCAGAGAAAGGGGGATTGGGTACGAGCAGTACTTC. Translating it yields CATSRERGIGYEQYF.

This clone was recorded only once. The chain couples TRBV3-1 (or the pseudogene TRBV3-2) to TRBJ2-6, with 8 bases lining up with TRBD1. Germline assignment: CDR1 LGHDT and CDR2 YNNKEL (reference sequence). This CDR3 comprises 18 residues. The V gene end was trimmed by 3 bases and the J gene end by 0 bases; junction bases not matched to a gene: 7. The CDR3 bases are TGTGCCAGCAGCCACGGGACAGGAACTTACTCTGGGGCCAACGTCCTGACTTTC. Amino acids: CASSHGTGTYSGANVLTF.

The CDR3, as DNA: TGTGCCAGCAGCTTAATGAGAGATCAGCCCCAGCATTTT. This sequence encodes CASSLMRDQPQHF. J is TRBJ1-5 and V is TRBV7-2, with D unclear. The length of the CDR3 is 13 residues. Trimming cost V 2 bases and J 5 bases, with 7 bases left between them. Germline CDR1 and CDR2: SGHTA and FQGNSA.

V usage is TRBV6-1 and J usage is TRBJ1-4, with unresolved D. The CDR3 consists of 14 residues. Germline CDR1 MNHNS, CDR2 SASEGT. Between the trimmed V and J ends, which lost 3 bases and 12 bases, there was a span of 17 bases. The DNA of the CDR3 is TGTGCCAGCAGTGAGAGGCCCGACGGCATGGAACTGTTTTTT. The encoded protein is CASSERPDGMELFF.

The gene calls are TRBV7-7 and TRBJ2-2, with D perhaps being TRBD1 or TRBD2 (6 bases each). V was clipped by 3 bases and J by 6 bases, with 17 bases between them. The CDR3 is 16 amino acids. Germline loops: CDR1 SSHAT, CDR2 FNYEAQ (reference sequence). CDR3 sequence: CASSFAGGLLPGELFF. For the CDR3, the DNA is TGTGCCAGCAGCTTCGCCGGGGGCCTCCTTCCCGGGGAGCTGTTTTTT.

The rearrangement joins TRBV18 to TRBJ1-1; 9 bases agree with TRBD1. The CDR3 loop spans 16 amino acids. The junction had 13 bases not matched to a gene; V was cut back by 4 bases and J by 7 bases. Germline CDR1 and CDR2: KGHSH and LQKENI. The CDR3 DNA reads TGTGCCAGCTCACTCAGCCGGGACAGGGCCGGGGGTGAAGCTTTCTTT. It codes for CASSLSRDRAGGEAFF.

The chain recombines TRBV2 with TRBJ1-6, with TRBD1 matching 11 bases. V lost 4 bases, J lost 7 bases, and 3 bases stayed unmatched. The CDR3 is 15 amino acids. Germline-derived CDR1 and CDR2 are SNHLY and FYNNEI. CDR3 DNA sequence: TGTGCCAGCAGTGGGGACAGGGGGACAAATTCACCCCTCCACTTT. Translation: CASSGDRGTNSPLHF.

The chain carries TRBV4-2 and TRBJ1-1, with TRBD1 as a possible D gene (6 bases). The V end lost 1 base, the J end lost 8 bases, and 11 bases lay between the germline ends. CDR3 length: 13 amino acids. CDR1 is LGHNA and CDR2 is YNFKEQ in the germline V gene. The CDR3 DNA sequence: TGTGCCAGCAGCCAAGGAGAAACAGGGGAAGCTTTCTTT. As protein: CASSQGETGEAFF.

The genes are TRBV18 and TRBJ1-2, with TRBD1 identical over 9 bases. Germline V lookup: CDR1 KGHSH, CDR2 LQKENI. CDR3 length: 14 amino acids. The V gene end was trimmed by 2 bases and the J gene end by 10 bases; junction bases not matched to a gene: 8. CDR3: CASSPERDRVSYTF. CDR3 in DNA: TGTGCCAGCTCACCAGAGCGGGACAGGGTTTCCTACACCTTC. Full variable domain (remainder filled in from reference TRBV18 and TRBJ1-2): NAGVMQNPRHLVRRRGQEARLRCSPMKGHSHVYWYRQLPEEGLKFMVYLQKENIIDESGMPKERFSAEFPKEGPSILRIQQVVRGDSAAYFCASSPERDRVSYTFGSGTRLTVV.